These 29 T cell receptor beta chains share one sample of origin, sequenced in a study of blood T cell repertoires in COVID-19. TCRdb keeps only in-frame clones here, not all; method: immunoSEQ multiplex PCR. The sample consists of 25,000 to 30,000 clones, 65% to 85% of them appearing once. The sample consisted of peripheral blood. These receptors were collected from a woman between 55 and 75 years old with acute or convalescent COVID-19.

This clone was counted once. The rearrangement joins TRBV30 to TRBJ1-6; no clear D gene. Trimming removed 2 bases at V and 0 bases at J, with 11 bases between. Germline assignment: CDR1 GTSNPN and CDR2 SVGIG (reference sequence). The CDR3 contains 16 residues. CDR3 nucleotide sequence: TGTGCCTGGAGTACCGGGTCAAGCTCCTATAATTCACCCCTCCACTTT. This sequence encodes CAWSTGSSSYNSPLHF.

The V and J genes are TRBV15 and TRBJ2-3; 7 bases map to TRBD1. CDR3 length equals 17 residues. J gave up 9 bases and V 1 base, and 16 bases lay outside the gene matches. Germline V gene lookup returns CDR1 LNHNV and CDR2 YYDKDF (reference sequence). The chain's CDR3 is CATSRGQTGAGGWTQYF. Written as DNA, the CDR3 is TGTGCCACCAGCAGAGGGCAAACAGGGGCCGGTGGTTGGACGCAGTATTTT.

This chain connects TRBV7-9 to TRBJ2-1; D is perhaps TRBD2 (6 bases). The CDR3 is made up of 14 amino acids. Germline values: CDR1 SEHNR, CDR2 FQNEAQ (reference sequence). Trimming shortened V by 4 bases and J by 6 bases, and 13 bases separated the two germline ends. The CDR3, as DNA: TGTGCCAGCAGCTGGGACTCCCCGGGCAATGAGCAGTTCTTC. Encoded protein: CASSWDSPGNEQFF.

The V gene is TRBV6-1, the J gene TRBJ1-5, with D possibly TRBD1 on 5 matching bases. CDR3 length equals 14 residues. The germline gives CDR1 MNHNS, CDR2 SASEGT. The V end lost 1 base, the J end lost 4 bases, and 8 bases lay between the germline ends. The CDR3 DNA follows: TGTGCCAGCAGTGAAGGGCCAGGGAATCAGCCCCAGCATTTT. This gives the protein CASSEGPGNQPQHF.

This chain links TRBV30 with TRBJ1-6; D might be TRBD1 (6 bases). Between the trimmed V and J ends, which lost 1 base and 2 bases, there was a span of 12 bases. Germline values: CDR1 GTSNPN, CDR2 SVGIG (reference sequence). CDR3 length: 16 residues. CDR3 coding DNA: TGTGCCTGGAGTGAAAGGGGGGGTACCTATAATTCACCCCTCCACTTT. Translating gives CAWSERGGTYNSPLHF.

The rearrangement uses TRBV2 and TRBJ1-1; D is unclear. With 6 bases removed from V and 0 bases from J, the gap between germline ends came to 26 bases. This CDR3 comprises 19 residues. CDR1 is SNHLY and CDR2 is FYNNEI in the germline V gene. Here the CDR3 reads CASSPSVGNPGIVNTEAFF. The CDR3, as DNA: TGTGCCAGCAGCCCAAGCGTGGGAAACCCGGGGATAGTGAACACTGAAGCTTTCTTT.

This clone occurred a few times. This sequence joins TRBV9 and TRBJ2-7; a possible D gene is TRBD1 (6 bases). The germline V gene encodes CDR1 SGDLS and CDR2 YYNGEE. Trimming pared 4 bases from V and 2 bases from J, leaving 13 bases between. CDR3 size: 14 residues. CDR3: CASSSGHHTYEQYF. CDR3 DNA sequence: TGTGCCAGCAGCTCGGGACACCACACCTACGAGCAGTACTTC.

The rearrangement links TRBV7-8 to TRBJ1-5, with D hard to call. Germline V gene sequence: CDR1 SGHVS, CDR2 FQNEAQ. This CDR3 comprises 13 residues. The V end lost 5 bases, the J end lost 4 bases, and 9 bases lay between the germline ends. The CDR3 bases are TGTGCCAGCAGCCCCGCGGCAAATCAGCCCCAGCATTTT. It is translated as CASSPAANQPQHF. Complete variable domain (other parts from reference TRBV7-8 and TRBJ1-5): GAGVSQSPRYKVAKRGQDVALRCDPISGHVSLFWYQQALGQGPEFLTYFQNEAQLDKSGLPSDRFFAERPEGSVSTLKIQRTQQEDSAVYLCASSPAANQPQHFGDGTRLSIL.

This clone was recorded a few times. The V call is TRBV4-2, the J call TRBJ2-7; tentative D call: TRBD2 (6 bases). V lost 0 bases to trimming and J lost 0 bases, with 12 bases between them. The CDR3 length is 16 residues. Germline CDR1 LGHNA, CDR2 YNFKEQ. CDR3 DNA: TGTGCCAGCAGCCAAGATCCCCGGGGGAGCTCCTACGAGCAGTACTTC. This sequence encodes CASSQDPRGSSYEQYF.

Here the CDR3 reads CASSRGRGDYGYTF. For the CDR3, the DNA is TGCGCCAGCAGCCGCGGCAGGGGGGACTATGGCTACACCTTC. The V gene is TRBV4-1, the J gene TRBJ1-2; 7 nucleotides match TRBD1. The junction had 5 bases not matched to a gene; V was cut back by 4 bases and J by 3 bases. The germline gives CDR1 MGHRA, CDR2 YSYEKL. The CDR3 length is 14 residues.

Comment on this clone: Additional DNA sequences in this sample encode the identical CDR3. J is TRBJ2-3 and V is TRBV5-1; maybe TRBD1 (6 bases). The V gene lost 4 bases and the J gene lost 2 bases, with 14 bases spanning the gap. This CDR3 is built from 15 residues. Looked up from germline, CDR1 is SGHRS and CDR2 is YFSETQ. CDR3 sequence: CASSPGTTYTDTQYF. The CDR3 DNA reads TGCGCCAGCAGCCCAGGGACAACGTACACAGATACGCAGTATTTT.

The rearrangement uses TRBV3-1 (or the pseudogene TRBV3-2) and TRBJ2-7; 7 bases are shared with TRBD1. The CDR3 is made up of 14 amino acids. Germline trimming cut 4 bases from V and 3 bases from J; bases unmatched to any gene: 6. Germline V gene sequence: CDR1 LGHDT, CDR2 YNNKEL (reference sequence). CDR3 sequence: CASSRGDRDYEQYF. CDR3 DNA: TGTGCCAGCAGCCGAGGAGACAGGGACTACGAGCAGTACTTC.

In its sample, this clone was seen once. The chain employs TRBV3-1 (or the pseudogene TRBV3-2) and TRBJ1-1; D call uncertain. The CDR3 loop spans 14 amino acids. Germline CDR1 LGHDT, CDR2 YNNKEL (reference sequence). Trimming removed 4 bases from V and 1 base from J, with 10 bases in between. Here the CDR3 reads CASSPPRGNTEAFF. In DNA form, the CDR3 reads TGTGCCAGCAGCCCACCCCGGGGGAACACTGAAGCTTTCTTT.

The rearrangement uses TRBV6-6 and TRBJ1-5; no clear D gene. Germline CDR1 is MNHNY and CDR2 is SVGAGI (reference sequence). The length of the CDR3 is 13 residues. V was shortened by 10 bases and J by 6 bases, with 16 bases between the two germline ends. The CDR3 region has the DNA TGTGCCACCCAGAGGGCGTTGGGTCAGCCCCAGCATTTT. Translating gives CATQRALGQPQHF.

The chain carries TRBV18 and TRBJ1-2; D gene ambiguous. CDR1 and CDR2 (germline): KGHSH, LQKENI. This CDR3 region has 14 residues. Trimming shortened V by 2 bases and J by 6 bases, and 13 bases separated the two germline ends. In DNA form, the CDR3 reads TGTGCCAGCTCACCAGAAACCCGAGGAGATGGCTACACCTTC. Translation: CASSPETRGDGYTF. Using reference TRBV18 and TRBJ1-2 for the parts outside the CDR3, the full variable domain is NAGVMQNPRHLVRRRGQEARLRCSPMKGHSHVYWYRQLPEEGLKFMVYLQKENIIDESGMPKERFSAEFPKEGPSILRIQQVVRGDSAAYFCASSPETRGDGYTFGSGTRLTVV.

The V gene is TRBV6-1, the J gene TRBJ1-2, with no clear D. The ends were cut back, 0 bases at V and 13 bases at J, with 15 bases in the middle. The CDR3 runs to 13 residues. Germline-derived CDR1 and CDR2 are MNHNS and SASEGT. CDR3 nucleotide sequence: TGTGCCAGCAGTGAAGCTTTTAGAGAGCTTGCCACCTTC. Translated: CASSEAFRELATF.

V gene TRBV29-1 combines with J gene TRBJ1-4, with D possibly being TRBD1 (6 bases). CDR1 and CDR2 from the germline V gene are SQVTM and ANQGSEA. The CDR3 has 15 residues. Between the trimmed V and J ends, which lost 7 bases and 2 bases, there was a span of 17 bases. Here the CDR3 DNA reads TGCAGCGCCCAAACAGGGCTGGGCACTAATGAAAAACTGTTTTTT. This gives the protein CSAQTGLGTNEKLFF.

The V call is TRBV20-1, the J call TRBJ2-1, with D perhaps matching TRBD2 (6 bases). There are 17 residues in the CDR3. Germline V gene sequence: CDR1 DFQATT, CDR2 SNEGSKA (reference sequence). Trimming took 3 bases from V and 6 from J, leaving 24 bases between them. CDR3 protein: CSASKSGRLLEGNEQFF. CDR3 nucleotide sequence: TGCAGTGCTAGTAAGTCGGGACGATTGTTGGAGGGCAATGAGCAGTTCTTC.

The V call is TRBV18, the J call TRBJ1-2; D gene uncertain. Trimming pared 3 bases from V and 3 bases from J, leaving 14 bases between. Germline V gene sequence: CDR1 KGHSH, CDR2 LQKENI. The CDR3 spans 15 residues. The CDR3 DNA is TGTGCCAGCTCACCTCCTGGGAGGAGTGACTATGGCTACACCTTC. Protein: CASSPPGRSDYGYTF. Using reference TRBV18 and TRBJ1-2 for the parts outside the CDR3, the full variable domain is NAGVMQNPRHLVRRRGQEARLRCSPMKGHSHVYWYRQLPEEGLKFMVYLQKENIIDESGMPKERFSAEFPKEGPSILRIQQVVRGDSAAYFCASSPPGRSDYGYTFGSGTRLTVV.

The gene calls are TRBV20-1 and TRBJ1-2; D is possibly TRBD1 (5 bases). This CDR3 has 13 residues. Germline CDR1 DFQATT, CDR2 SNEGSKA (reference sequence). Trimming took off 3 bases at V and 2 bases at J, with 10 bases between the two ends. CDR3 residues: CSASIGGNYGYTF. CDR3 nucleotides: TGCAGTGCTAGTATCGGGGGGAACTATGGCTACACCTTC.

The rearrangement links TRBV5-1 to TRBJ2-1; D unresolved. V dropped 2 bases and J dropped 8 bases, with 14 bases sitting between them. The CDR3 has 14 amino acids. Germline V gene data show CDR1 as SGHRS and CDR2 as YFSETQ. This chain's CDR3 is CASSFSTAADEQFF. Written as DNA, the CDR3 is TGCGCCAGCAGCTTCTCGACGGCCGCGGATGAGCAGTTCTTC.

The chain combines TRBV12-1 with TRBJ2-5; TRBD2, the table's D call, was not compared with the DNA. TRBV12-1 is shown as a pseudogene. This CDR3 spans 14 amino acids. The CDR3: CASSLGGGQETQYF. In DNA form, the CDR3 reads TGTGCCAGCAGCTTAGGGGGGGGCCAAGAGACCCAGTACTTC.

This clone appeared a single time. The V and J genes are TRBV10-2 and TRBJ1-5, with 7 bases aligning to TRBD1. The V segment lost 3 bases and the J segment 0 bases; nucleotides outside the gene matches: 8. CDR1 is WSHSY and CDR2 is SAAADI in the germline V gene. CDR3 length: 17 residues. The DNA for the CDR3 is TGCGCCAGCAGTGAACACCGGGACAGATATAGCAATCAGCCCCAGCATTTT. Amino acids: CASSEHRDRYSNQPQHF.

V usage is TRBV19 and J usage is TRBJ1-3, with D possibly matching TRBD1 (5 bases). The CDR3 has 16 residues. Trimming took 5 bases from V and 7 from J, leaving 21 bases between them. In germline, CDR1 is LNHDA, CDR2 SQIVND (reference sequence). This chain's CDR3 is CASSPEYRRGLNTIYF. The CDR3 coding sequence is TGTGCCAGTAGTCCCGAGTACAGAAGGGGTTTGAACACCATATATTTT.

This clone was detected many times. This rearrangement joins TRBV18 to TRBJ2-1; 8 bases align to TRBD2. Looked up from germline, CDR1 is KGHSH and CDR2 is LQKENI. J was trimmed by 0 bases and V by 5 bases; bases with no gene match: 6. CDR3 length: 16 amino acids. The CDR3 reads CASSTGGASSYNEQFF. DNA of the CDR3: TGTGCCAGCTCAACGGGGGGGGCCAGCTCCTACAATGAGCAGTTCTTC. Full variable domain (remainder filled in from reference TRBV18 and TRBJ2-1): NAGVMQNPRHLVRRRGQEARLRCSPMKGHSHVYWYRQLPEEGLKFMVYLQKENIIDESGMPKERFSAEFPKEGPSILRIQQVVRGDSAAYFCASSTGGASSYNEQFFGPGTRLTVL.

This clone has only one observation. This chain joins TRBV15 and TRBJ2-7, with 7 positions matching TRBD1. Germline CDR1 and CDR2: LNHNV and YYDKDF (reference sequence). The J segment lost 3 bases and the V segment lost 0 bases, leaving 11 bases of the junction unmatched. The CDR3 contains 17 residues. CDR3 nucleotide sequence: TGTGCCACCAGCAGAGAACCGACAGGGTTCCTCGACTACGAGCAGTACTTC. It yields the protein CATSREPTGFLDYEQYF.

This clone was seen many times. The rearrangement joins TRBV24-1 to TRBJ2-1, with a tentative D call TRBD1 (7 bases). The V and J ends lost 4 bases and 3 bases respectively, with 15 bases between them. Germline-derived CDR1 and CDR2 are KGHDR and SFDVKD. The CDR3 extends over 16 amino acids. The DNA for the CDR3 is TGTGCCACCAGTGACCCGGCAGGGGGGAACTACAATGAGCAGTTCTTC. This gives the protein CATSDPAGGNYNEQFF.

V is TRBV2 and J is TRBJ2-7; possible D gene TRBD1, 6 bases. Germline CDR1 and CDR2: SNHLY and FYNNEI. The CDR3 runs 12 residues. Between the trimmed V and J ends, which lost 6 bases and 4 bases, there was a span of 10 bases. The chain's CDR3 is CASRSGVYEQYF. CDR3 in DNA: TGTGCCAGCAGGTCAGGGGTTTACGAGCAGTACTTC.

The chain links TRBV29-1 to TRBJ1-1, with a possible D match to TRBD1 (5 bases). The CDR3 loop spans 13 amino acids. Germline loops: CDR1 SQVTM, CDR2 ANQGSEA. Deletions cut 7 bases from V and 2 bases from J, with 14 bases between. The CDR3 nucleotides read TGCAGCGCCCCGACAGAGAGCAACACTGAAGCTTTCTTT. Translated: CSAPTESNTEAFF.